Listed below are T cell receptor beta chains from one sample, sequenced in a study of shared clonotypes between healthy human individuals. Clones were sequenced by immunoSEQ multiplex PCR, and TCRdb holds only the in-frame ones, with some missing. Seen here are about 1.1 million clones, 78% observed once, and the top ten hold about 0.52%. Material: memory CD4+ T cells from PBMCs. All receptors derive from a man aged 18 to 35 in good health. Some clones in this sample may be carry-over from other donors' samples. Each CDR3 is given with its conserved first and last residue. Fields, in order: V gene, J gene, CDR3 length, D gene, clone size, CDR3 DNA, CDR3 protein. A D gene is named only where the DNA matches it firmly. Rows give clone size only sometimes, using once, few, many, or a class for an expanded clone.

V: TRBV2; J: TRBJ2-7; length: 13; D: -; size: many; DNA: TGTGCCAGCAGTGAATTTCAGTTGGGCGAGCAGTACTTC; CDR3: CASSEFQLGEQYF
V: TRBV2; J: TRBJ2-1; length: 15; D: -; size: -; DNA: TGTGCCAGCAGGTTCCGGGAGAGCTCCTACAATGAGCAGTTCTTC; CDR3: CASRFRESSYNEQFF
V: TRBV5-1; J: TRBJ2-7; length: 13; D: -; size: -; DNA: TGCGCCAGCAGCGGTCAGGTCTCCTACGAGCAGTACTTC; CDR3: CASSGQVSYEQYF
V: TRBV2; J: TRBJ2-5; length: 13; D: -; size: -; DNA: TGTGCCAGCAGTGGCAACAGGGTGAAGACCCAGTACTTC; CDR3: CASSGNRVKTQYF
V: TRBV18; J: TRBJ2-1; length: 14; D: -; size: -; DNA: TGTGCCAGCTCCCCCGGGAACCCTAACAATGAGCAGTTCTTC; CDR3: CASSPGNPNNEQFF
V: TRBV7-2; J: TRBJ2-1; length: 16; D: -; size: -; DNA: TGTGCCAGCACCAGAACCCTCGGTTCCGACTACAATGAGCAGTTCTTC; CDR3: CASTRTLGSDYNEQFF
V: TRBV11-2; J: TRBJ2-3; length: 15; D: -; size: -; DNA: TGTGCCAGCAGCCCCCGAGCCTGGAGCACAGATACGCAGTATTTT; CDR3: CASSPRAWSTDTQYF
V: TRBV19; J: TRBJ1-5; length: 14; D: -; size: -; DNA: TGTGCCAGTAGTATCCTCCAAGGGAGAGGTTCACTGCATTTT; CDR3: CASSILQGRGSLHF
V: TRBV29-1; J: TRBJ1-5; length: 12; D: -; size: -; DNA: TGCAGCGTTGGGGGAGGGGGTCAGCCCCAGCATTTT; CDR3: CSVGGGGQPQHF
V: TRBV28; J: TRBJ2-7; length: 12; D: -; size: -; DNA: TGTGCCAGCAGGAGCTACTCCTACGAGCAGTACTTC; CDR3: CASRSYSYEQYF
V: TRBV5-6; J: TRBJ2-2; length: 13; D: -; size: many; DNA: TGTGCCAGCAGCATACAGAACACCGGGGAGCTGTTTTTT; CDR3: CASSIQNTGELFF
V: TRBV6-4; J: TRBJ2-5; length: 15; D: TRBD2; size: -; DNA: TGTGCCAGTGAAACTAGCGGGAGGGAGGGGGAGACCCAGTACTTC; CDR3: CASETSGREGETQYF
V: TRBV27; J: TRBJ2-7; length: 14; D: TRBD1; size: -; DNA: TGTGCCAGCAGTCTACGACAGGGCTCCTACGAGCAGTACTTC; CDR3: CASSLRQGSYEQYF
V: TRBV2; J: TRBJ2-2; length: 14; D: -; size: -; DNA: TGTGCCAGCAGTGGGTTTAGTAACACCGGGGAGCTGTTTTTT; CDR3: CASSGFSNTGELFF
V: TRBV29-1; J: TRBJ2-2; length: 14; D: -; size: -; DNA: TGCAGCGCGGAACAGATTCTTAACACCGGGGAGCTGTTTTTT; CDR3: CSAEQILNTGELFF
V: TRBV7-9; J: TRBJ2-1; length: 15; D: -; size: -; DNA: TGTGCCAGCAGCACGACTCGGACCACCTACAATGAGCAGTTCTTC; CDR3: CASSTTRTTYNEQFF
V: TRBV28; J: TRBJ2-5; length: 13; D: -; size: -; DNA: TGTGCCAGCAGCACCCAGGGTAGCGGGACCCAGTACTTC; CDR3: CASSTQGSGTQYF
V: TRBV11-3; J: TRBJ2-5; length: 15; D: -; size: few; DNA: TGTGCCAGCAGCACAGGTCCGGACCGGGGGGAGACCCAGTACTTC; CDR3: CASSTGPDRGETQYF
V: TRBV5-1; J: TRBJ1-1; length: 16; D: -; size: once; DNA: TGCGCCAGCAGCTTGGACCCAAGCGGGGTGACCACTGAAGCTTTCTTT; CDR3: CASSLDPSGVTTEAFF
V: TRBV5-4; J: TRBJ2-2; length: 16; D: -; size: -; DNA: TGTGCCAGCAGCTCAGGCTGGGGGGAGGACACCGGGGAGCTGTTTTTT; CDR3: CASSSGWGEDTGELFF
V: TRBV30; J: TRBJ2-3; length: 14; D: -; size: -; DNA: TGTGCCTGGAGTGGGTCCGGGAGAACAGATACGCAGTATTTT; CDR3: CAWSGSGRTDTQYF
V: TRBV7-3; J: TRBJ2-5; length: 15; D: TRBD2; size: -; DNA: TGTGCCAGCAGCTTAATAGCGGGAGTGCAAGAGACCCAGTACTTC; CDR3: CASSLIAGVQETQYF
V: TRBV4-1; J: TRBJ2-6; length: 15; D: -; size: once; DNA: TGCGCCAGCAGCCGAAGGGAATCTGGGGCCAACGTCCTGACTTTC; CDR3: CASSRRESGANVLTF
V: TRBV6-1; J: TRBJ2-7; length: 13; D: TRBD2; size: -; DNA: TGTGCCAGCGGGGCGGGAGCGGACTACGAGCAGTACTTC; CDR3: CASGAGADYEQYF